Listed below are T cell receptor beta chains from one sample, sequenced in a study of blood T cell repertoires in COVID-19. Sequencing was performed with immunoSEQ multiplex PCR; in TCRdb, only in-frame clones are kept and a portion is missing. The profile shows about 310,000 clones, about 90% of them singletons. The sample taken for sequencing was peripheral blood. The origin of the receptors is a woman aged 40-49 years with COVID-19, enrolled during active disease. CDR3s include the opening cysteine and the closing phenylalanine or tryptophan. A D gene is named only where the DNA matches it firmly. Size is stated for part of the rows, as once, few or many counts, or as a class when the clone is expanded.

CDR3 DNA: TGTGCCACCAGCCCAGGGAACAGGGGGCCCGAGCAGTACTTC
CDR3 protein: CATSPGNRGPEQYF
D gene: TRBD1
J gene: TRBJ2-7
clone size: once
V gene: TRBV15

CDR3 DNA: TGTGCCAGCAGTGAGATCACCACGGGGGGAGTAGGTGGCTACACCTTC
CDR3 protein: CASSEITTGGVGGYTF
D gene: .
J gene: TRBJ1-2
clone size: .
V gene: TRBV27

CDR3 DNA: TGTGCCAGTAGTATGCTAGCCTCGGGGGAGCAGTACTTC
CDR3 protein: CASSMLASGEQYF
D gene: .
J gene: TRBJ2-7
clone size: .
V gene: TRBV19

CDR3 DNA: TGTGCCAGCAGTTTCCTGTCAGGGGGTCAGCCCCAGCATTTT
CDR3 protein: CASSFLSGGQPQHF
D gene: TRBD1
J gene: TRBJ1-5
clone size: .
V gene: TRBV28

CDR3 DNA: TGCGCCAGCAGCTTGGGGGGAGGTAATTCACCCCTCCACTTT
CDR3 protein: CASSLGGGNSPLHF
D gene: .
J gene: TRBJ1-6
clone size: once
V gene: TRBV5-1

CDR3 DNA: TGTGCCAGCAGCTTAGTCCCGGCGGGAGATACGCAGTATTTT
CDR3 protein: CASSLVPAGDTQYF
D gene: .
J gene: TRBJ2-3
clone size: .
V gene: TRBV7-2

CDR3 DNA: TGTGCCAGCAGTTTGCGGTTGAACACTGAAGCTTTCTTT
CDR3 protein: CASSLRLNTEAFF
D gene: .
J gene: TRBJ1-1
clone size: once
V gene: TRBV28

CDR3 DNA: TGTGCCAGCAGCGTATCTAGCAACAATGAGCAGTTCTTC
CDR3 protein: CASSVSSNNEQFF
D gene: .
J gene: TRBJ2-1
clone size: .
V gene: TRBV9

CDR3 DNA: TGTGCCAGCGGTTCGCCGGGACAGGGACCTCAGCCCCAGCATTTT
CDR3 protein: CASGSPGQGPQPQHF
D gene: TRBD1
J gene: TRBJ1-5
clone size: .
V gene: TRBV28

CDR3 DNA: TGCAGTGCTAGTGTTGAGGAGCAGTACTTC
CDR3 protein: CSASVEEQYF
D gene: .
J gene: TRBJ2-7
clone size: .
V gene: TRBV20-1

CDR3 DNA: TGTGCCAGCAGCACGGCAGGATACCAAGAGACCCAGTACTTC
CDR3 protein: CASSTAGYQETQYF
D gene: .
J gene: TRBJ2-5
clone size: .
V gene: TRBV5-4

CDR3 DNA: TGCGCCAGCAGCCAAGATTGGCTAGCGGGAGGTCGGAACGAGCAGTACTTC
CDR3 protein: CASSQDWLAGGRNEQYF
D gene: TRBD2
J gene: TRBJ2-7
clone size: .
V gene: TRBV4-1

CDR3 DNA: TGTGCCAGCAGTTCGCAGGGAGGAGGCTATGGCTACACCTTC
CDR3 protein: CASSSQGGGYGYTF
D gene: .
J gene: TRBJ1-2
clone size: .
V gene: TRBV27

CDR3 DNA: TGCGCCAGCAGCTTGGGACTAGCGGGGGCCCAAGAGACCCAGTACTTC
CDR3 protein: CASSLGLAGAQETQYF
D gene: TRBD2
J gene: TRBJ2-5
clone size: .
V gene: TRBV5-1

CDR3 DNA: TGTGCCAGCAGTTACACACCTAACTATGGCTACACCTTC
CDR3 protein: CASSYTPNYGYTF
D gene: .
J gene: TRBJ1-2
clone size: .
V gene: TRBV6-5

CDR3 DNA: TGTGCCATCAGTCCCGAGGAGGCCACTGAAGCTTTCTTT
CDR3 protein: CAISPEEATEAFF
D gene: .
J gene: TRBJ1-1
clone size: .
V gene: TRBV10-3

CDR3 DNA: TGTGCCAGCTCACCCCGACAGCCAAATGAAAAACTGTTTTTT
CDR3 protein: CASSPRQPNEKLFF
D gene: .
J gene: TRBJ1-4
clone size: .
V gene: TRBV18

CDR3 DNA: TGCGCCAGCAGCCCAGGACAGGGCGAGGGCTACACCTTC
CDR3 protein: CASSPGQGEGYTF
D gene: TRBD1
J gene: TRBJ1-2
clone size: .
V gene: TRBV5-1

CDR3 DNA: TGTGCCAGCAGCACAGGGGGGTGGACCGGGGAGCTGTTTTTT
CDR3 protein: CASSTGGWTGELFF
D gene: TRBD1
J gene: TRBJ2-2
clone size: few
V gene: TRBV7-2

CDR3 DNA: TGTGCCAGCAATGACAGGGGCTACGAGCAGTACTTC
CDR3 protein: CASNDRGYEQYF
D gene: TRBD1
J gene: TRBJ2-7
clone size: .
V gene: TRBV7-9

CDR3 DNA: TGTGCCAGCAGCCCCCGACAGGGTATAAAGCAGATTAGCACAGATACGCAGTATTTT
CDR3 protein: CASSPRQGIKQISTDTQYF
D gene: TRBD1
J gene: TRBJ2-3
clone size: once
V gene: TRBV9

CDR3 DNA: TGTGCCAGCAGCACCGGACAGGGTGGTTCCGGAAACACCATATATTTT
CDR3 protein: CASSTGQGGSGNTIYF
D gene: TRBD1
J gene: TRBJ1-3
clone size: .
V gene: TRBV5-4

CDR3 DNA: TGCGCCAGCAGCTCGGGACAGGGGAACACCGGGGAGCTGTTTTTT
CDR3 protein: CASSSGQGNTGELFF
D gene: TRBD1
J gene: TRBJ2-2
clone size: once
V gene: TRBV5-1

CDR3 DNA: TGTGCCAGCAGCCCGGCGGACGGGGGGACCGGGGAGCTGTTTTTT
CDR3 protein: CASSPADGGTGELFF
D gene: TRBD2
J gene: TRBJ2-2
clone size: .
V gene: TRBV7-9